Following are 12 T cell receptor beta chains from one sample sequenced in a study of OX40 agonist ivuxolimab in advanced cancers. Sequencing was performed with immunoSEQ multiplex PCR; in TCRdb, only in-frame clones are kept and a portion is missing. The table shows 20,000 or so clones, with roughly 88% occurring only once. This material consisted of CD4+ or CD8+ T cells sorted from blood, taken in a trial of the OX40 agonist ivuxolimab. All receptors come from an adult with an advanced solid tumor such as melanoma, head and neck, liver or kidney cancer.

This sequence joins TRBV5-5 and TRBJ2-7; the D gene is possibly TRBD2 (5 bases). Trimming left V 4 bases short and J 0 bases short, with 11 bases between. The CDR3 contains 14 residues. Germline values: CDR1 SGHKS, CDR2 YYEKEE (reference sequence). The CDR3 sequence is CASSIVGSSYEQYF. CDR3 sequence (DNA): TGTGCCAGCAGCATAGTGGGGAGCTCCTACGAGCAGTACTTC.

The chain joins TRBV28 to TRBJ1-5; D not resolved. This CDR3 has 15 residues. Germline-derived CDR1 and CDR2 are MDHEN and SYDVKM. Trimming shortened V by 4 bases and J by 8 bases, and 18 bases separated the two germline ends. CDR3 sequence (DNA): TGTGCCAGCAGTTCCCGGTGGGGAGTAAATGAGCCCCAGCATTTT. Protein sequence: CASSSRWGVNEPQHF.

This sequence joins TRBV27 and TRBJ2-1, with 7 bases matching TRBD1. CDR3 length equals 14 residues. The V and J ends lost 3 bases and 3 bases, in that order; junction bases with no gene match: 2. Germline CDR1 and CDR2: MNHEY and SMNVEV (reference sequence). CDR3 sequence reads: CASSLGQNYNEQFF. The DNA of the CDR3 is TGTGCCAGCAGTTTGGGACAGAACTACAATGAGCAGTTCTTC.

The chain is built from TRBV6-6 and TRBJ1-4, with a weak D call TRBD1 (5 bases). V shed 5 bases and J shed 0 bases, with 10 bases lying between them. The CDR3 is made up of 15 amino acids. CDR1 is MNHNY and CDR2 is SVGAGI in the germline V gene (reference sequence). CDR3 in amino acids: CASSNYRTTNEKLFF. As DNA, the CDR3 is TGTGCCAGCAGTAACTACAGGACAACTAATGAAAAACTGTTTTTT.

V is TRBV29-1 and J is TRBJ1-2; D ambiguous. The germline V gene has CDR1 SQVTM and CDR2 ANQGSEA. This CDR3 has 14 residues. Trimming took off 1 base at V and 1 base at J, with 10 bases between the two ends. The CDR3, as DNA: TGCAGCGTTGAAGGGGCGTTTCGTAACTATGGCTACACCTTC. Its protein product is CSVEGAFRNYGYTF.

J is TRBJ2-5 and V is TRBV28; D unresolved. The ends were cut back, 3 bases at V and 3 bases at J, with 17 bases in the middle. Germline loops: CDR1 MDHEN, CDR2 SYDVKM. This CDR3 region has 16 residues. The CDR3 here is CASSFGPTILEETQYF. The CDR3 DNA reads as TGTGCCAGCAGTTTCGGTCCCACCATACTTGAAGAGACCCAGTACTTC.

This sequence joins TRBV6-5 and TRBJ2-5; possible D gene TRBD1, 5 bases. The length of the CDR3 is 15 residues. From germline, CDR1 is MNHEY and CDR2 SVGAGI. V lost 7 bases, J lost 1 base, and 16 bases lay in between. CDR3 protein: CASIGDQGFQETQYF. The CDR3 nucleotides are TGTGCCAGCATCGGAGATCAGGGTTTCCAAGAGACCCAGTACTTC.

This clone was counted between two and nine times. This rearrangement joins TRBV5-5 to TRBJ2-2, with 12 bases matching TRBD2. The CDR3 length is 16 residues. Germline V CDR1 and CDR2: SGHKS, YYEKEE (reference sequence). Losses at the gene ends were 0 bases for V and 3 bases for J; bases not matched to a gene: 0. The chain's CDR3 is CASSLGLAGDTGELFF. The CDR3 coding sequence is TGTGCCAGCAGCTTGGGACTAGCGGGAGACACCGGGGAGCTGTTTTTT.

This chain connects TRBV27 to TRBJ1-2; D is unclear. V was clipped by 0 bases and J by 4 bases, with 15 bases between them. Germline lookup yields CDR1 MNHEY and CDR2 SMNVEV (reference sequence). The CDR3 consists of 16 residues. This chain's CDR3 is CASSLSATAFGYGYTF. CDR3 nucleotide sequence: TGTGCCAGCAGTTTATCCGCGACGGCCTTTGGCTATGGCTACACCTTC.

V usage is TRBV11-2 and J usage is TRBJ1-3; no clear D. The V gene lost 1 base and the J gene lost 0 bases, with 10 bases spanning the gap. Germline V gives CDR1 SGHAT, CDR2 FQNNGV. The CDR3 runs 16 residues. CDR3 loop: CASSLGHSPSGNTIYF. CDR3 DNA: TGTGCCAGCAGCTTAGGGCACAGCCCCTCTGGAAACACCATATATTTT.

The CDR3 reads CASSVAWSDIRGYTF. CDR3 nucleotide sequence: TGTGCCAGCAGCGTAGCTTGGTCCGACATTCGTGGCTACACCTTC. The chain carries TRBV9 and TRBJ1-2; D is undetermined. The germline V gene encodes CDR1 SGDLS and CDR2 YYNGEE. CDR3 length: 15 amino acids. V shed 0 bases and J shed 7 bases, with 16 bases lying between them.

J is TRBJ1-3 and V is TRBV5-1, with D tentatively TRBD1 (6 bases). This CDR3 is built from 18 residues. The V gene's germline CDR1 is SGHRS and CDR2 YFSETQ. V was shortened by 0 bases and J by 0 bases, with 16 bases between the two germline ends. The CDR3 DNA sequence: TGCGCCAGCAGCTTGGCCCCCGGGGGGCCTCTCTCTGGAAACACCATATATTTT. Translating gives CASSLAPGGPLSGNTIYF. Drawing the rest from reference TRBV5-1 and TRBJ1-3, the complete variable domain is KAGVTQTPRYLIKTRGQQVTLSCSPISGHRSVSWYQQTPGQGLQFLFEYFSETQRNKGNFPGRFSGRQFSNSRSEMNVSTLELGDSALYLCASSLAPGGPLSGNTIYFGEGSWLTVV.